Following are 24 T cell receptor beta chains from one sample sequenced in a study of blood T cells in healthy people across ages. Primers used in a second PCR of roughly 6 to 11 cycles were a sample-barcoded 5' primer and a J-beta primer mix. TCRdb fed the 5' RACE reads into MiXCR, producing one record per CDR3 protein. The data hold 450,000 to 700,000 distinct CDR3 sequences, with 27% observed a single time. The sequencing input was blood. The source is a woman in her 70s in good health.

The chain employs TRBV18 and TRBJ1-2, with 8 bases identical to TRBD1. V shed 2 bases and J 5 bases; nucleotides not matched to a gene: 10. This CDR3 spans 16 amino acids. Per the germline V gene, CDR1 is KGHSH and CDR2 is LQKENI. The CDR3 DNA follows: TGTGCCAGCTCACCAGGGAGCCAGGGGGCGGCGTATGGCTACACCTTC. Amino acids: CASSPGSQGAAYGYTF.

This clonotype was counted once. The chain combines TRBV2 with TRBJ2-1; no firm D call. The germline V gene encodes CDR1 SNHLY and CDR2 FYNNEI. With 2 bases removed from V and 8 bases from J, the gap between germline ends came to 7 bases. This CDR3 has 12 amino acids. CDR3 nucleotide sequence: TGTGCCAGCAGTGAAAAGGGTTATGAGCAGTTCTTC. Translation gives CASSEKGYEQFF.

This clonotype has just a few counts. V usage is TRBV12-3 or TRBV12-4 and J usage is TRBJ1-2; 9 bases align to TRBD1. The CDR3 extends over 19 amino acids. V shed 3 bases, J shed 0 bases, and the junction held 14 bases outside the gene matches. CDR3 residues: CASSFGGRFGQGSNYGYTF. As DNA, the CDR3 is TGTGCCAGCAGTTTTGGTGGAAGGTTCGGACAGGGGTCTAACTATGGCTACACCTTC.

V gene TRBV7-9 combines with J gene TRBJ2-2, with D unresolved. The CDR3 runs to 15 residues. V gave up 2 bases and J gave up 1 base, with 8 bases separating them. In germline, CDR1 is SEHNR, CDR2 FQNEAQ (reference sequence). The CDR3, as DNA: TGTGCCAGCAGCTTAAGAGCCGAGAACACCGGGGAGCTGTTTTTT. Its protein is CASSLRAENTGELFF.

This clonotype was observed a few times. The chain is built from TRBV9 and TRBJ2-3; either TRBD1 or TRBD2 may supply D (5 bases each). The germline V gene has CDR1 SGDLS and CDR2 YYNGEE. The CDR3 spans 15 residues. V was trimmed by 2 bases and J by 7 bases, leaving 17 bases between them. The CDR3, as DNA: TGTGCCAGCAGCGTTGGGGACCCTTCTAGGAATACGCAGTATTTT. Translated, it gives CASSVGDPSRNTQYF.

The chain couples TRBV5-1 to TRBJ2-5; 7 positions match TRBD1. The J call is doubtful: the DNA matches TRBJ2-7 better. The CDR3 is made up of 16 amino acids. The germline CDR1 and CDR2 sequences are SGHRS and YFSETQ. DNA of the CDR3: TGCGCCAGCAGTCGAACCTTTTCGGGACAGACCTACGAGCAGTACTTC. Translated: CASSRTFSGQTYEQYF.

This clonotype was recorded only once. The gene calls are TRBV20-1 and TRBJ1-1, with TRBD1 identical over 9 bases. Per germline, CDR1 DFQATT and CDR2 SNEGSKA (reference sequence). Trimming took 0 bases from V and 5 from J; bases not matched to a gene: 7. The CDR3 spans 15 residues. The CDR3 loop is CSARDSDRGKTEAFF. The CDR3, as DNA: TGCAGTGCTAGAGATTCTGACAGGGGGAAAACTGAAGCTTTCTTT.

In this sample, this clonotype turned up a few times. V and J are TRBV7-3 and TRBJ2-5; unclear D gene. The DNA end is more similar to TRBJ2-1, so the J call may be wrong. The CDR3 runs to 13 residues. Germline V lookup: CDR1 SGHTA, CDR2 FQGTGA. The CDR3 loop is CASSRSTPNEQFF. For the CDR3, the DNA is TGTGCCAGCAGCCGGTCCACCCCAAATGAGCAGTTCTTC.

This rearrangement joins TRBV20-1 to TRBJ1-5; no clear D gene. The germline V gene encodes CDR1 DFQATT and CDR2 SNEGSKA (reference sequence). The V gene lost 3 bases and the J gene lost 3 bases, with 12 bases spanning the gap. The CDR3 consists of 14 residues. Written as DNA, the CDR3 is TGCAGTGCTAGCGGCTCCGGGAACAATCAGCCCCAGCATTTT. This encodes CSASGSGNNQPQHF.

Only a few counts were recorded for this clonotype. V and J are TRBV7-8 and TRBJ1-5; 8 nucleotides align to TRBD1. CDR1 SGHVS and CDR2 FQNEAQ come from the germline V gene. V trimming: 3 bases; J trimming: 3 bases; junction bases outside the gene matches: 7. The CDR3 is 16 residues long. CDR3 sequence (DNA): TGTGCCAGCAGCTTGGACAGGGTTATAGACAATCAGCCCCAGCATTTT. This encodes CASSLDRVIDNQPQHF.

The V and J genes are TRBV5-1 and TRBJ1-4, with a weak D call TRBD1 (6 bases). V lost 0 bases to trimming and J lost 6 bases, with 15 bases between them. This CDR3 is 16 amino acids long. Germline assignment: CDR1 SGHRS and CDR2 YFSETQ. CDR3 DNA: TGCGCCAGCAGCTTGGAATTGGGGACACAGTATGAAAAACTGTTTTTT. Its protein is CASSLELGTQYEKLFF.

The V and J genes are TRBV29-1 and TRBJ2-4, with D possibly TRBD1 on 6 matching bases. CDR1 is SQVTM and CDR2 is ANQGSEA in the germline V gene. The CDR3 extends over 13 amino acids. Trimming removed 4 bases from V and 7 bases from J, with 14 bases in between. The CDR3 bases are TGCAGCGTTGGTATGGGGGCACGGAACATTCAGTACTTC. Encoded protein: CSVGMGARNIQYF.

The CDR3 DNA reads TGCAGTGCTAGAGATGAAAGGTCGGGACCTTCTTATGGCTACACCTTC. This gives the protein CSARDERSGPSYGYTF. The chain combines TRBV20-1 with TRBJ1-2, with TRBD1 as a possible D gene (5 bases). Germline V gene sequence: CDR1 DFQATT, CDR2 SNEGSKA (reference sequence). CDR3 length: 16 residues. The V end was cut by 0 bases, the J end by 5 bases, with 19 bases between.

The chain links TRBV14 to TRBJ2-7, with D hard to call. This CDR3 region has 15 residues. Germline V gives CDR1 SGHDN, CDR2 FVKESK. Trimming pared 4 bases from V and 5 bases from J, leaving 18 bases between. CDR3 protein: CASSLFPGAAHEQYF. DNA of the CDR3: TGTGCCAGCAGCCTATTTCCAGGCGCCGCGCACGAGCAGTACTTC.

In this sample, this clonotype turned up a few times. CDR3 protein: CASSQGTENTEAFF. The CDR3 bases are TGCGCCAGCAGTCAGGGGACCGAGAACACTGAAGCTTTCTTT. The gene calls are TRBV5-1 and TRBJ1-1, with D possibly being TRBD1 (6 bases). Trimming took 5 bases from V and 1 from J, leaving 12 bases between them. The CDR3 consists of 14 residues. Germline values: CDR1 SGHRS, CDR2 YFSETQ.

This clonotype was observed a few times. This sequence joins TRBV9 and TRBJ2-7; D remains unclear. Germline CDR1 SGDLS, CDR2 YYNGEE. The CDR3 covers 11 residues. With 4 bases removed from V and 5 bases from J, the gap between germline ends came to 7 bases. The CDR3 bases are TGTGCCAGCAGCAAATACCACGAGCAGTACTTC. Protein: CASSKYHEQYF.

The chain links TRBV7-9 to TRBJ2-7; no reliable D call. In germline, CDR1 is SEHNR, CDR2 FQNEAQ (reference sequence). Trimming removed 5 bases from V and 5 bases from J, with 4 bases in between. CDR3 length equals 10 residues. Here the CDR3 reads CASSGHEQYF. DNA for the CDR3: TGTGCCAGCAGCGGTCACGAGCAGTACTTC. Full variable domain (missing parts from reference TRBV7-9 and TRBJ2-7): DTGVSQNPRHKITKRGQNVTFRCDPISEHNRLYWYRQTLGQGPEFLTYFQNEAQLEKSRLLSDRFSAERPKGSFSTLEIQRTEQGDSAMYLCASSGHEQYFGPGTRLTVT.

The chain is built from TRBV6-6 and TRBJ1-5; tentatively, D is TRBD1 (5 bases). Trimming stripped 2 bases from V and 5 bases from J, with 13 bases between. The CDR3 contains 15 residues. CDR1 and CDR2 (germline): MNHNY, SVGAGI (reference sequence). CDR3 protein: CASSYVARGDQPQHF. The DNA for the CDR3 is TGTGCCAGCAGTTACGTAGCTCGGGGGGATCAGCCCCAGCATTTT.

Comments on this clonotype: It may be a read error: a sequence one base away is much more abundant. V gene TRBV5-1 combines with J gene TRBJ2-1, with TRBD1 matching over 10 bases. The DNA end lines up better with TRBJ2-5; the J call may be wrong. CDR3 length: 15 residues. The germline V gene has CDR1 SGHRS and CDR2 YFSETQ. The CDR3 loop reads CASSETGGNEEAQYF. CDR3 bases: TGCGCCAGCAGCGAGACAGGGGGCAATGAAGAGGCCCAGTACTTC.

The sample holds many counts of this clonotype. This chain joins TRBV7-9 and TRBJ2-3, with D unclear. This CDR3 spans 12 amino acids. Germline-derived CDR1 and CDR2 are SEHNR and FQNEAQ (reference sequence). The germline V and J ends were trimmed by 1 base and 6 bases, with 5 bases remaining between them. CDR3 loop: CASSLETDTQYF. The CDR3 region has the DNA TGTGCCAGCAGCTTAGAAACCGATACGCAGTATTTT.

The chain is built from TRBV5-1 and TRBJ2-3; TRBD1 is a possible D gene (6 bases). The CDR3 sequence is 14 residues long. From germline, CDR1 is SGHRS and CDR2 YFSETQ. V lost 0 bases and J 5 bases, leaving 10 bases between the germline ends. CDR3 sequence (DNA): TGCGCCAGCAGCTTGGGACAACAGGGAGATACGCAGTATTTT. It specifies CASSLGQQGDTQYF.

The genes are TRBV7-9 and TRBJ2-3; TRBD1 agrees at 8 bases. The V gene end was trimmed by 2 bases and the J gene end by 8 bases; junction bases not matched to a gene: 9. The CDR3 is 15 amino acids. CDR1 SEHNR and CDR2 FQNEAQ come from the germline V gene (reference sequence). The CDR3 bases are TGTGCCAGCAGCTTAATGGGACAGGTCGGAGGTACGCAGTATTTT. It yields the protein CASSLMGQVGGTQYF.

As concerns this clonotype: Without the conserved terminal phenylalanine or tryptophan, this CDR3 likely stems from a read error. CDR3 sequence reads: CASSPTLLIETQYL. The CDR3 bases are TGCGCCAGCAGCCCGACATTGCTTATTGAGACCCAGTACCTC. This sequence joins TRBV4-3 and TRBJ2-5; no firm D call. Germline CDR1 and CDR2: LGHNA and YSLEER. V shed 4 bases and J shed 5 bases, with 14 bases lying between them. This CDR3 contains 14 residues.

This chain joins TRBV3-1 and TRBJ2-5, with a weak D call TRBD2 (6 bases). Matching the DNA end better, TRBJ2-7 makes the J call doubtful. This CDR3 has 15 residues. Germline lookup yields CDR1 LGHDT and CDR2 YNNKEL (reference sequence). The CDR3 DNA sequence: TGTGCCAGCAGCCAAAGAGGACTACTAACCTACGAGCAGTACTTC. Translating it yields CASSQRGLLTYEQYF.